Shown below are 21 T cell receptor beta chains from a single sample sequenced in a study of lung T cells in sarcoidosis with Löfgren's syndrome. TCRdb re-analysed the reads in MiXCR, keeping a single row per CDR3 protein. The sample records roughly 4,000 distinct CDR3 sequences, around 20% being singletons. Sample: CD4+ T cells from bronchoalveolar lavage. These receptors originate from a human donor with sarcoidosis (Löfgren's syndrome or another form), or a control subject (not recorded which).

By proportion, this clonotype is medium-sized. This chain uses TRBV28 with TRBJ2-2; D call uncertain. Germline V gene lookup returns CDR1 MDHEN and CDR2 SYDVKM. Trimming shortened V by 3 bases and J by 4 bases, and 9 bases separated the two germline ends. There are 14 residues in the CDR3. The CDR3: CASSFYSTTGELFF. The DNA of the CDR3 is TGTGCCAGCAGTTTTTATAGTACCACCGGGGAGCTGTTTTTT.

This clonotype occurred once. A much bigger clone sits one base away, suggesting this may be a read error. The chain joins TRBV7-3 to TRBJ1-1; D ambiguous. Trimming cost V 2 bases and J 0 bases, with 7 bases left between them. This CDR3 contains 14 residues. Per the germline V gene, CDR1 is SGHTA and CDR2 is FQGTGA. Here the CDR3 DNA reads TGTGCCAGCAGCTTAGAAGGGCTGAACACTGAAGCTTTCTTT. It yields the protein CASSLEGLNTEAFF.

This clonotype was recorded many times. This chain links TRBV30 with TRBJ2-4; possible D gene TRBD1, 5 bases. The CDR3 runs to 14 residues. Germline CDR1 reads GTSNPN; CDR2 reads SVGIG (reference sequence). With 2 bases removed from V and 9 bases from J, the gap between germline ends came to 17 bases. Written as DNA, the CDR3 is TGTGCCTGGAGTCGCTCGGGCCAGGGCGGCATTCAGTACTTC. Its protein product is CAWSRSGQGGIQYF.

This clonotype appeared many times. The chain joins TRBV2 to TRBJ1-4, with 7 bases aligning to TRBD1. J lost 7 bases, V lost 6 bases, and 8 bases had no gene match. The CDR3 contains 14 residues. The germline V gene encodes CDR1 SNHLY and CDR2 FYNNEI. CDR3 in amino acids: CASRMGTVLEKLFF. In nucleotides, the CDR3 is TGTGCCAGCAGAATGGGGACAGTTCTTGAAAAACTGTTTTTT.

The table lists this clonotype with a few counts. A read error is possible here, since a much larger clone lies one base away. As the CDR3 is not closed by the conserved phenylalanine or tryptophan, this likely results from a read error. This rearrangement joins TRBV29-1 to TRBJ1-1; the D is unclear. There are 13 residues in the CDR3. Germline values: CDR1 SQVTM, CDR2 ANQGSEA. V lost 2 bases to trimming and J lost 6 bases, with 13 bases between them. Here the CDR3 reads CSVESAGLAEAFL. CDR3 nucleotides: TGCAGCGTTGAAAGCGCGGGGTTAGCTGAAGCTTTCTTA.

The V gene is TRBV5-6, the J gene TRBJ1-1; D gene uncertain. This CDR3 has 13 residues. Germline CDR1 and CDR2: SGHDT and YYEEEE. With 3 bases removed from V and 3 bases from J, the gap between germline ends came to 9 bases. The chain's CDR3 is CASSYGWDTEAFF. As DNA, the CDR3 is TGTGCCAGCAGCTACGGCTGGGACACTGAAGCTTTCTTT.

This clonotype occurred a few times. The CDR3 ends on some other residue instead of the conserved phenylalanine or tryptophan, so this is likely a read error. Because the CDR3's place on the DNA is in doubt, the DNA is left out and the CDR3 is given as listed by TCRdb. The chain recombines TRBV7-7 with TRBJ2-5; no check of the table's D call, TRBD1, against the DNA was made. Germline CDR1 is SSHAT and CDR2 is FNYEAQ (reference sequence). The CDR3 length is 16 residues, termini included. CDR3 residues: CASALQGGPYQETQCL.

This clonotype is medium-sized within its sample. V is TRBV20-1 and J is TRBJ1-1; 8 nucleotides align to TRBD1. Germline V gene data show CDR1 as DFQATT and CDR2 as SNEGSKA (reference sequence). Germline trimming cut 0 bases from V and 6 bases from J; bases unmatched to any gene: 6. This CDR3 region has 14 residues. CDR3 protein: CSARDQGQGAEAFF. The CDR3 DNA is TGCAGTGCTAGAGACCAAGGACAGGGCGCTGAAGCTTTCTTT.

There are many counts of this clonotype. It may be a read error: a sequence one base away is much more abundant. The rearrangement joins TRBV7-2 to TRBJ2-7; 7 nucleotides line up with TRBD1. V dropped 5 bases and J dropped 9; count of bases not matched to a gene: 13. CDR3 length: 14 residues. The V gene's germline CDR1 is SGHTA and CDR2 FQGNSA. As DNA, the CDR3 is TGTGCCAGCAGCATCGGACAGGAATACCACGGGCAGTACTTC. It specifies CASSIGQEYHGQYF.

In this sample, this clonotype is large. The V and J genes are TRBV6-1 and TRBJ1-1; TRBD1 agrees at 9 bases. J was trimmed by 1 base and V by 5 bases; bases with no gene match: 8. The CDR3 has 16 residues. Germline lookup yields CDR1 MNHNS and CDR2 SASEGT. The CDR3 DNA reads TGTGCCAGCAGTTTAATACAGGGGGCAAGGAACACTGAAGCTTTCTTT. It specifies CASSLIQGARNTEAFF.

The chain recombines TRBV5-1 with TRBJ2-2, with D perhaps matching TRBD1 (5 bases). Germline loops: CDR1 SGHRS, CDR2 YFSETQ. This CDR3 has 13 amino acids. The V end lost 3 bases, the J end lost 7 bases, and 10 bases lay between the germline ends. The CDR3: CASSSQGGGELFF. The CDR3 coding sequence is TGCGCCAGCAGCTCCCAGGGCGGCGGGGAGCTGTTTTTT. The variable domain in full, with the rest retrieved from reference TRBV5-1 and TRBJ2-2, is KAGVTQTPRYLIKTRGQQVTLSCSPISGHRSVSWYQQTPGQGLQFLFEYFSETQRNKGNFPGRFSGRQFSNSRSEMNVSTLELGDSALYLCASSSQGGGELFFGEGSRLTVL.

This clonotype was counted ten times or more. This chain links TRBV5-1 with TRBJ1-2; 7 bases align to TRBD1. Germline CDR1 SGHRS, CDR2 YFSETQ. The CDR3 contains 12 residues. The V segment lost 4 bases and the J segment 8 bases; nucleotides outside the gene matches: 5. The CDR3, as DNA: TGCGCCAGCAGCCCGACAGGGTACGGCTACACCTTC. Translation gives CASSPTGYGYTF.

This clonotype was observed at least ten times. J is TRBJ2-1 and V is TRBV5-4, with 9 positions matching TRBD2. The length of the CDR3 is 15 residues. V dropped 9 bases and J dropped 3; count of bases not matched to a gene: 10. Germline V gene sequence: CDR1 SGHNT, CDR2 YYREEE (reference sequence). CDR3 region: CATVSGSGFYNEQFF. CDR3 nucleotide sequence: TGTGCCACTGTTAGCGGGAGTGGATTCTACAATGAGCAGTTCTTC.

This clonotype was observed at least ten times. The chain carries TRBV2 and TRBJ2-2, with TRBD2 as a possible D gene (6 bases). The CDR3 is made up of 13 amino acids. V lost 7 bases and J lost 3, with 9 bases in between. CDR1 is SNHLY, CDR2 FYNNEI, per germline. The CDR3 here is CASNQRDTGELFF. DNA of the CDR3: TGTGCCAGCAACCAGCGGGACACCGGGGAGCTGTTTTTT.

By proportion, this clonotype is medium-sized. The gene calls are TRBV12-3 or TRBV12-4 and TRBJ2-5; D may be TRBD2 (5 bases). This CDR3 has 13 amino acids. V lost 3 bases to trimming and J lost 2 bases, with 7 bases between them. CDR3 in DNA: TGTGCCAGCAGTTTTGACTATCAAGAGACCCAGTACTTC. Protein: CASSFDYQETQYF.

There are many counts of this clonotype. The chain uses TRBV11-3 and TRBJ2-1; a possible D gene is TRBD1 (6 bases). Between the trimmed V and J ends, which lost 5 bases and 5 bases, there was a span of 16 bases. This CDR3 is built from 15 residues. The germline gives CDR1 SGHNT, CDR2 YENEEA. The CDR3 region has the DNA TGTGCCAGCAGCCGAGCCGGGACACGGGACAATGAGCAGTTCTTC. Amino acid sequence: CASSRAGTRDNEQFF.

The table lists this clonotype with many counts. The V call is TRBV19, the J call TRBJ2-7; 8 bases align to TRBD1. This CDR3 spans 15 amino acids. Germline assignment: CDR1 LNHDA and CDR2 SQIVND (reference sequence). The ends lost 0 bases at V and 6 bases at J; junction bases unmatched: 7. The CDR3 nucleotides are TGTGCCAGTAGTATAGATGCCAGGGGGCATGGCGAGCAGTACTTC. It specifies CASSIDARGHGEQYF.

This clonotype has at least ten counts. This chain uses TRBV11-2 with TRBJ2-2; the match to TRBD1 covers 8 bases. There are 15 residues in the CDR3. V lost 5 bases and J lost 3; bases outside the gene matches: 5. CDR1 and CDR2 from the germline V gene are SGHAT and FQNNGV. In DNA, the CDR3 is TGTGCCAGCAGCCCGGACAGGGATTACACCGGGGAGCTGTTTTTT. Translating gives CASSPDRDYTGELFF.

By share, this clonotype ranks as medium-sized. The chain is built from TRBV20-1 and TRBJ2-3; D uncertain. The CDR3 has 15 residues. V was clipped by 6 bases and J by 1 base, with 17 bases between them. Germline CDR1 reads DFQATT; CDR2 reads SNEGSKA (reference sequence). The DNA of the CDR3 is TGCAGTGCGGAGAAGACTCCCGAGGGCACAGATACGCAGTATTTT. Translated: CSAEKTPEGTDTQYF.

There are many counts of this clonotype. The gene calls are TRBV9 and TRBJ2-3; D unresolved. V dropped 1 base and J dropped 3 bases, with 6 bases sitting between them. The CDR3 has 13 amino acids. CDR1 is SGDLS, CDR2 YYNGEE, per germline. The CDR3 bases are TGTGCCAGCAGCGTATCCGGGACAGATACGCAGTATTTT. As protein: CASSVSGTDTQYF.

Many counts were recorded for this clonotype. The CDR3 reads CASSVEYSNTEAFF. The CDR3 nucleotides read TGTGCCAGCAGTGTTGAGTATTCGAACACTGAAGCTTTCTTT. V gene TRBV2 combines with J gene TRBJ1-1; D call uncertain. The V end lost 4 bases, the J end lost 1 base, and 10 bases lay between the germline ends. The CDR3 has 14 amino acids. The V gene's germline CDR1 is SNHLY and CDR2 FYNNEI.